This T cell receptor beta chain was identified during a study of CD8 T cells in ankylosing spondylitis. Findings and caveats of the study: What appeared characteristic of ankylosing spondylitis blood was a TCR beta motif of about eight highly homologous variants. With a CD8+ phenotype, disease-linked clones were relatively rare in peripheral blood. Matched ankylosing spondylitis synovial fluid reportedly showed significant enrichment of disease-linked clones.

The CDR3 runs to 13 residues. V shed 7 bases and J shed 8 bases, with 12 bases lying between them. It was by quantitative 5'-RACE with molecular barcodes that TCR beta libraries were made. TCRdb fed the 5' RACE reads into MiXCR, producing one record per CDR3 protein. Seen here are about 44,000 distinct CDR3 sequences, 8% to 13% observed once, and the top ten hold 1.4%. This clonotype showed up many times. Its specificity is unknown. Sequenced: blood, either unsorted or a sorted T cell fraction (not recorded which). The chain joins TRBV12-3 or TRBV12-4 to TRBJ1-6; the D is unclear. This TCR came from a male donor with ankylosing spondylitis or in good health (not recorded which). This chain's CDR3 is CASTPSSDSPLHF. The CDR3 nucleotides are TGTGCCAGCACCCCCTCGAGTGATTCACCCCTCCACTTT.